These T cell receptor beta chains were read from a single sample in a study of blood T cells in healthy people across ages. TCRdb re-called the 5' RACE reads with MiXCR, one entry per CDR3 protein. This table has about 640,000 distinct CDR3 sequences, roughly 53% appearing once. Sequencing was carried out using blood. Source of these receptors: a man in his sixties in good health. Each CDR3 is given with its conserved first and last residue. A D gene is named only where the DNA matches it firmly. Where a row states a size, it is once, few, many or the class of an expanded clone; other rows omit it.

D gene: TRBD2
J gene: TRBJ2-7
V gene: TRBV11-3
clone size: -
CDR3 protein: CASSLGASGLYNEQYF
CDR3 DNA: TGTGCCAGCAGCTTAGGCGCTAGCGGGCTCTACAATGAGCAGTACTTC

D gene: TRBD1
J gene: TRBJ1-4
V gene: TRBV20-1
clone size: once
CDR3 protein: CSASRTGGLEKLFF
CDR3 DNA: TGCAGTGCTAGCAGGACAGGGGGCCTGGAAAAACTGTTTTTT

D gene: TRBD2
J gene: TRBJ2-3
V gene: TRBV4-1
clone size: few
CDR3 protein: CASSQDWTSGDPDTQYF
CDR3 DNA: TGCGCCAGCAGCCAAGATTGGACTAGCGGGGACCCAGATACGCAGTATTTT

D gene: TRBD1
J gene: TRBJ2-1
V gene: TRBV5-1
clone size: -
CDR3 protein: CASSLDRGAIYNEQFF
CDR3 DNA: TGCGCCAGCAGCTTGGACAGGGGGGCCATATACAATGAGCAGTTCTTC

D gene: -
J gene: TRBJ1-1
V gene: TRBV18
clone size: -
CDR3 protein: CASSPTESRTEAFF
CDR3 DNA: TGTGCCAGCTCACCGACGGAATCTCGCACTGAAGCTTTCTTT

D gene: -
J gene: TRBJ2-1
V gene: TRBV10-2
clone size: few
CDR3 protein: CASRRDGSYNEQFF
CDR3 DNA: TGCGCCAGCAGACGGGACGGTTCCTACAATGAGCAGTTCTTC

D gene: -
J gene: TRBJ2-1
V gene: TRBV11-1
clone size: -
CDR3 protein: CASSLAGATINNEQFF
CDR3 DNA: TGTGCCAGCAGCTTAGCAGGGGCCACGATAAACAATGAGCAGTTCTTC

D gene: TRBD2
J gene: TRBJ2-2
V gene: TRBV7-2
clone size: -
CDR3 protein: CASSPMTSYAGELFF
CDR3 DNA: TGTGCCAGCAGCCCGATGACTAGCTACGCCGGGGAGCTGTTTTTT

D gene: -
J gene: TRBJ2-1
V gene: TRBV12-3/TRBV12-4
clone size: -
CDR3 protein: CASTPGRSAYNEQFF
CDR3 DNA: TGTGCCAGCACCCCCGGACGGTCAGCCTACAATGAGCAGTTCTTC

D gene: -
J gene: TRBJ1-2
V gene: TRBV12-3/TRBV12-4
clone size: few
CDR3 protein: CASSSGRTSGYTF
CDR3 DNA: TGTGCCAGCAGTTCCGGACGTACTAGTGGCTACACCTTC

D gene: TRBD2
J gene: TRBJ2-1
V gene: TRBV7-9
clone size: -
CDR3 protein: CASSSPSGGGVNEQFF
CDR3 DNA: TGTGCCAGCAGCTCCCCCTCGGGCGGGGGGGTAAATGAGCAGTTCTTC

D gene: TRBD1
J gene: TRBJ1-2
V gene: TRBV28
clone size: few
CDR3 protein: CASRWTGLGGYTF
CDR3 DNA: TGTGCCAGCAGGTGGACAGGGCTCGGAGGCTACACCTTC

D gene: TRBD1
J gene: TRBJ2-5
V gene: TRBV29-1
clone size: once
CDR3 protein: CSVRWTGIETQYF
CDR3 DNA: TGCAGCGTGCGCTGGACAGGGATAGAGACCCAGTACTTC

D gene: TRBD1
J gene: TRBJ1-5
V gene: TRBV6-1
clone size: -
CDR3 protein: CASDRATGINQPQHF
CDR3 DNA: TGTGCCAGCGACAGGGCCACAGGTATCAATCAGCCCCAGCATTTT

D gene: -
J gene: TRBJ2-7
V gene: TRBV7-9
clone size: -
CDR3 protein: CASRVGGAYEQYF
CDR3 DNA: TGTGCCAGCAGGGTCGGAGGGGCCTACGAGCAGTACTTC

D gene: TRBD2
J gene: TRBJ2-2
V gene: TRBV29-1
clone size: -
CDR3 protein: CSVRTSEDTGELFF
CDR3 DNA: TGCAGCGTTAGGACTAGCGAGGACACCGGGGAGCTGTTTTTT

D gene: -
J gene: TRBJ2-7
V gene: TRBV10-3
clone size: -
CDR3 protein: CAIRDTGNEQYF
CDR3 DNA: TGTGCCATCAGGGACACTGGGAATGAGCAGTACTTC

D gene: TRBD1
J gene: TRBJ1-6
V gene: TRBV2
clone size: -
CDR3 protein: CASLPDRASSPLHF
CDR3 DNA: TGTGCCAGCTTACCGGACAGGGCCAGTTCACCCCTCCACTTT

D gene: -
J gene: TRBJ2-5
V gene: TRBV5-8
clone size: -
CDR3 protein: CASSFRSGTQETQYF
CDR3 DNA: TGTGCCAGCAGCTTTCGGAGCGGCACACAAGAGACCCAGTACTTC

D gene: TRBD1
J gene: TRBJ2-1
V gene: TRBV20-1
clone size: -
CDR3 protein: CSAPGQGGNEQFF
CDR3 DNA: TGCAGTGCTCCTGGACAGGGGGGCAATGAGCAGTTCTTC

D gene: -
J gene: TRBJ2-5
V gene: TRBV20-1
clone size: -
CDR3 protein: CSARIPALMETQYF
CDR3 DNA: TGCAGTGCCCGAATTCCCGCCCTGATGGAGACCCAGTACTTC

D gene: -
J gene: TRBJ1-2
V gene: TRBV2
clone size: -
CDR3 protein: CASSLGQTMGGYTF
CDR3 DNA: TGTGCCAGCAGCTTGGGACAAACCATGGGCGGCTACACCTTC

D gene: -
J gene: TRBJ1-1
V gene: TRBV10-3
clone size: -
CDR3 protein: CAISGGAAGGSEAFF
CDR3 DNA: TGTGCCATCAGTGGGGGTGCAGCCGGGGGGTCTGAAGCTTTCTTT

D gene: -
J gene: TRBJ2-2
V gene: TRBV7-7
clone size: -
CDR3 protein: CASSLPGGELFF
CDR3 DNA: TGTGCCAGCAGCCTCCCGGGCGGGGAGCTGTTTTTT

D gene: -
J gene: TRBJ2-3
V gene: TRBV5-1
clone size: -
CDR3 protein: CASSLAGSPTDTQYF
CDR3 DNA: TGCGCCAGCAGCTTGGCAGGTAGCCCCACAGATACGCAGTATTTT